This is a list of T cell receptor beta chains from one sample in a study of blood T cell repertoires in COVID-19. Assay used: immunoSEQ multiplex PCR; TCRdb lists only in-frame clones, some missing. The top ten clones hold about 10% of a sample with 200,000 to 300,000 clones, 86% of them seen once. The sample consisted of peripheral blood. The receptors come from a middle-aged man who had recovered from COVID-19. CDR3s include the opening cysteine and the closing phenylalanine or tryptophan. D genes are given only for firm matches.

d_gene	v_gene	j_gene	len	CDR3aa
TRBD2	TRBV20-1	TRBJ2-1	14	CSASRGGSYNEQFF
TRBD1	TRBV18	TRBJ1-1	17	CASSRISGQWMNTEAFF
.	TRBV2	TRBJ1-1	15	CASRPRETANTEAFF
.	TRBV11-3	TRBJ2-3	15	CASSLKFRITDTQYF
.	TRBV7-2	TRBJ2-1	15	CASSYRVSSYNEQFF
TRBD1	TRBV5-1	TRBJ1-1	15	CASSLGQGAWTEAFF
.	TRBV6-5	TRBJ1-2	15	CASSNSQTPNYGYTF
TRBD2	TRBV29-1	TRBJ2-1	17	CSVEGLTGTSIGNEQFF
.	TRBV9	TRBJ2-7	16	CAATPSREIYSYEQYF
TRBD1	TRBV5-1	TRBJ1-4	14	CASSRGTANEKLFF
.	TRBV11-2	TRBJ1-2	14	CASSSYGQMGGYTF
TRBD2	TRBV10-3	TRBJ2-1	16	CAISETLGRGGYEQFF
.	TRBV9	TRBJ1-1	15	CASRPSDSMNTEAFF
.	TRBV19	TRBJ1-2	17	CASSIAQAGLGDYGYTF
TRBD1	TRBV5-1	TRBJ1-2	14	CASSSDRLNYGYTF
TRBD2	TRBV6-2/TRBV6-3	TRBJ2-7	16	CASSYRPGTNYYEQYF
TRBD1	TRBV7-2	TRBJ2-5	15	CASSIQGSSGETQYF
TRBD2	TRBV5-1	TRBJ2-5	16	CASSYGLAGSQETQYF
.	TRBV18	TRBJ2-3	13	CASSPSSGDTQYF
TRBD1	TRBV6-2/TRBV6-3	TRBJ2-1	14	CASSTWTGFNEQFF
TRBD2	TRBV7-2	TRBJ2-1	15	CASLPGASGGREQFF
.	TRBV5-6	TRBJ1-1	14	CASSLVGGNTEAFF
.	TRBV19	TRBJ1-1	16	CASSKGFLSMNTEAFF
TRBD1	TRBV9	TRBJ1-6	14	CASGTGTGNSPLHF
.	TRBV5-4	TRBJ1-6	14	CASSLSGADSPLHF
.	TRBV5-1	TRBJ2-1	16	CASSRVRLATYNEQFF
.	TRBV16	TRBJ2-6	17	CASSHVSGGTGANVLTF
TRBD2	TRBV6-2/TRBV6-3	TRBJ2-7	18	CASSRGQARLAGGVEQYF
.	TRBV3-1/TRBV3-2	TRBJ2-7	13	CASSQSRGGEQYF
TRBD1	TRBV3-1/TRBV3-2	TRBJ1-6	14	CASSQYRGNSPLHF
.	TRBV3-1/TRBV3-2	TRBJ2-7	14	CASSQYGGPREQYF
TRBD1	TRBV2	TRBJ1-2	14	CASSETRGLEGYTF
TRBD1	TRBV19	TRBJ1-4	16	CASSRVVGQRNEKLFF
TRBD1	TRBV12-5	TRBJ2-5	13	CASGWDRRETQYF
TRBD1	TRBV9	TRBJ1-2	17	CASSVREGAGQTYGYTF
.	TRBV5-1	TRBJ2-6	20	CASSLPLSRPHNSGANVLTF
.	TRBV29-1	TRBJ2-2	17	CSVVGPLGGRDTGELFF
TRBD1	TRBV19	TRBJ1-1	12	CASTARGPEAFF
TRBD1	TRBV6-5	TRBJ1-2	13	CASRGQGGYGYTF
TRBD2	TRBV11-3	TRBJ2-7	14	CASSPSLAGDEQYF
.	TRBV7-7	TRBJ2-5	16	CASSPRETSFQETQYF
TRBD1	TRBV19	TRBJ2-7	14	CASRDRESSYEQYF
TRBD2	TRBV7-8	TRBJ2-2	16	CASSLGTSGRSGELFF
TRBD1	TRBV7-2	TRBJ1-1	14	CASSSRGVNTEAFF
.	TRBV4-1	TRBJ1-6	17	CASSQVPARGNNSPLHF
.	TRBV3-1/TRBV3-2	TRBJ2-5	15	CASSQDLTTPGTQYF
.	TRBV9	TRBJ2-5	15	CASSVGGGAVETQYF
.	TRBV6-6	TRBJ1-6	14	CASRRREVNSPLHF